Below, 32 T cell receptor beta chains from the same sample are listed, as sequenced in a study of T cell clonality in common variable immunodeficiency. These receptors are not linked to any known antigen. Overall study results and limits: Fewer deletions and N-nucleotide insertions were reportedly seen in common variable immunodeficiency TCR beta sequences.

This table comes from immunoSEQ multiplex PCR, and its TCRdb copy is limited to in-frame clones, with some not included. In total the sample includes about 19,000 clones, none of them seen once. Material: peripheral blood mononuclear cells. These receptors were obtained from a human donor with common variable immunodeficiency.

This clone came up many times. The sequence runs out 3 residues before the end of the CDR3; the remainder is reconstructed from the germline J gene. V gene TRBV18 combines with J gene TRBJ1-1, with D perhaps TRBD1 (6 bases). The V and J ends lost 3 bases and 0 bases respectively, with 14 bases between them. This CDR3 is 16 amino acids long. The germline V gene has CDR1 KGHSH and CDR2 LQKENI. The sequenced CDR3 bases are TGTGCCAGCTCACCGACGACAGGTTTCATGAACACTGAA. Protein product: CASSPTTGFMNTE. The CDR3 in its entirety is CASSPTTGFMNTEAFF.

Ten or more counts support this clone. The observed sequence ends 3 residues before the CDR3 terminus, with the missing tail filled in from the germline J gene. The chain employs TRBV7-6 and TRBJ2-7; D might be TRBD2 (6 bases). Per the germline V gene, CDR1 is SGHVS and CDR2 is FNYEAQ. Trimming left V 1 base short and J 2 bases short, with 9 bases between. The CDR3 covers 14 residues. The CDR3 reads CASSLDGGPYEQYF. The part of the CDR3 DNA that was read is TGTGCCAGCAGCTTAGACGGGGGACCCTACGAG.

This clone came up many times. The CDR3 is cut off 3 residues early in the read; its end comes from the germline J gene. The chain links TRBV5-1 to TRBJ1-2; 8 bases match TRBD1. V gave up 4 bases and J gave up 0 bases; unmatched junction bases: 5. Germline loops: CDR1 SGHRS, CDR2 YFSETQ. The CDR3 consists of 15 residues. The sequenced part of the CDR3 DNA is TGCGCCAGCAGCAAGGACAGGGCCTCTAACTATGGC. This translates into CASSKDRASNYG. The full CDR3 protein reads CASSKDRASNYGYTF.

The table lists this clone with many counts. The read terminates 3 residues before the CDR3 end, so the remaining end is supplied by the germline J gene. The chain uses TRBV30 and TRBJ1-1; 8 bases are shared with TRBD1. The germline V gene has CDR1 GTSNPN and CDR2 SVGIG (reference sequence). CDR3 length: 20 amino acids. The ends lost 0 bases at V and 5 bases at J; junction bases unmatched: 23. The CDR3 bases that were read are TGTGCCTGGAGTGTACTTGGTTACACAGGGGACAGACAGGGGCGGACTGAA. Its protein is CAWSVLGYTGDRQGRTE. The whole CDR3 sequence reads CAWSVLGYTGDRQGRTEAFF.

This clone was found many times. The CDR3 sequence is CSVLPQGSSYEQYF. The covered CDR3 bases are TGCAGCGTTCTCCCTCAGGGAAGCTCCTACGAG. The chain is built from TRBV29-1 and TRBJ2-7; a possible D gene is TRBD1 (5 bases). Coverage ceases 3 residues before the CDR3 finishes, and the germline J gene fills in the end. CDR3 length equals 14 residues. Germline V lookup: CDR1 SQVTM, CDR2 ANQGSEA. The V end lost 5 bases, the J end lost 0 bases, and 14 bases lay between the germline ends.

In this sample, this clone turned up many times. The read ends 3 residues before the CDR3 terminus; that terminus is restored from the germline J gene. The rearrangement links TRBV7-9 to TRBJ1-1, with 9 bases lining up with TRBD1. The V gene end was trimmed by 7 bases and the J gene end by 1 base; junction bases not matched to a gene: 7. This CDR3 contains 15 residues. Germline V lookup: CDR1 SEHNR, CDR2 FQNEAQ (reference sequence). The CDR3 DNA, read in part, is TGTGCCAGCACCCTAACAGGGGGCCCGAACACTGAA. This codes for CASTLTGGPNTE. The CDR3 reads in full as CASTLTGGPNTEAFF.

On this clone: Sequencing ends 3 residues short of the CDR3 end; the germline J gene provides the rest. The V call is TRBV7-6, the J call TRBJ2-3; 11 bases align to TRBD2. The CDR3 is 15 residues long. V dropped 5 bases and J dropped 2; count of bases not matched to a gene: 3. Looked up from germline, CDR1 is SGHVS and CDR2 is FNYEAQ. CDR3 sequence reads: CASSLSGRATDTQYF. CDR3 DNA, as far as it was read: TGTGCCAGCAGCCTTAGCGGGAGGGCCACAGATACG.

This clone has at least ten counts. The read halts 3 residues ahead of the CDR3 end, with the missing end drawn from the germline J gene. The same CDR3 is also encoded by other DNA sequences in this sample. The chain links TRBV20-1 to TRBJ1-5; D remains ambiguous. The V end lost 6 bases, the J end lost 4 bases, and 7 bases lay between the germline ends. Germline assignment: CDR1 DFQATT and CDR2 SNEGSKA (reference sequence). The CDR3 sequence is 11 residues long. The sequenced part of the CDR3 DNA is TGCAGTGCGACTCTGAATCAGCCC. As protein: CSATLNQP. The whole CDR3 protein is CSATLNQPQHF.

As regards this clone: The read gets to within 3 residues of the CDR3 end, and the germline J gene fills in the rest. V gene TRBV5-1 combines with J gene TRBJ1-3; D may be TRBD1 (6 bases). Germline V gene lookup returns CDR1 SGHRS and CDR2 YFSETQ. The CDR3 covers 17 residues. Between the trimmed V and J ends, which lost 4 bases and 1 base, there was a span of 18 bases. The CDR3: CASSGDGGAQSGNTIYF. The CDR3 bases that were read are TGCGCCAGCAGCGGGGATGGGGGGGCGCAGTCTGGAAACACC.

This clone was detected ten times or more. The read stops 3 residues short of the end of the CDR3; the missing end is completed from the germline J gene. The chain couples TRBV2 to TRBJ2-4; unclear D gene. Trimming removed 4 bases from V and 0 bases from J, with 7 bases in between. From germline, CDR1 is SNHLY and CDR2 FYNNEI. The CDR3 consists of 14 residues. The covered CDR3 bases are TGTGCCAGCAGTGGCATACTAGCCAAAAACATT. Residues: CASSGILAKNI. The CDR3 in its entirety is CASSGILAKNIQYF.

There are many counts of this clone. The read halts 3 residues ahead of the CDR3 end, with the missing end drawn from the germline J gene. J is TRBJ2-5 and V is TRBV7-8; D is possibly TRBD2 (5 bases). This CDR3 is 13 amino acids long. CDR1 SGHVS and CDR2 FQNEAQ come from the germline V gene. The V end lost 1 base, the J end lost 5 bases, and 8 bases lay between the germline ends. Incomplete CDR3 DNA: TGTGCCAGCAGCTTAGGTCTAGCTGAGACC. This codes for CASSLGLAET. The CDR3 reads in full as CASSLGLAETQYF.

The sample holds many counts of this clone. The read terminates 3 residues ahead of where the CDR3 ends, so the germline J gene completes it. This chain connects TRBV5-1 to TRBJ2-2; TRBD2 matches at 11 bases. The junction had 3 bases not matched to a gene; V was cut back by 1 base and J by 4 bases. Germline V gene lookup returns CDR1 SGHRS and CDR2 YFSETQ. CDR3 length equals 16 residues. The DNA read from the CDR3 is TGCGCCAGCAGCTTGTTTCTAGCGGGAGGCACCGGGGAG. Translating it yields CASSLFLAGGTGE. The CDR3 in its entirety is CASSLFLAGGTGELFF.

This clone showed up many times. With the read ending 3 residues before the CDR3 end, the germline J gene is used to fill in that end. V gene TRBV18 combines with J gene TRBJ2-3; 9 bases match TRBD2. V was clipped by 1 base and J by 4 bases; unmatched bases: 12. CDR3 size: 18 residues. Germline CDR1 reads KGHSH; CDR2 reads LQKENI. The CDR3 bases that were read are TGTGCCAGCTCACCACGGGAGCGGGAGGACCGGGGCGCAGATACG. Translating it yields CASSPREREDRGADT. The full-length CDR3 reads as CASSPREREDRGADTQYF.

There are many counts of this clone. The read finishes 3 residues shy of the CDR3 end, and the germline J gene is used to complete it. The rearrangement joins TRBV5-1 to TRBJ1-2, with D possibly being TRBD1 (5 bases). Looked up from germline, CDR1 is SGHRS and CDR2 is YFSETQ. Trimming left V 3 bases short and J 3 bases short, with 15 bases between. The CDR3 is made up of 15 amino acids. The CDR3 DNA, read in part, is TGCGCCAGCAGCTCACAGGCAGATAGCCACTATGGC. Its translation is CASSSQADSHYG. The whole CDR3 region reads CASSSQADSHYGYTF.

In its sample, this clone was seen many times. From the germline J gene comes the end of the CDR3, since the read stops 3 residues before it. The rearrangement links TRBV30 to TRBJ1-5, with D perhaps TRBD1 (6 bases). The CDR3 extends over 15 amino acids. Per germline, CDR1 GTSNPN and CDR2 SVGIG (reference sequence). Trimming took 3 bases from V and 5 from J, leaving 17 bases between them. Partial CDR3 DNA: TGTGCCTGGAGGGTTGGGGGGGCAGGGGATCAGCCC. Translation: CAWRVGGAGDQP. From start to end, the CDR3 is CAWRVGGAGDQPQHF.

At least ten counts were recorded for this clone. The read gets to within 3 residues of the CDR3 end, and the germline J gene fills in the rest. The V gene is TRBV20-1, the J gene TRBJ2-1, with TRBD2 matching 11 bases. CDR3 size: 17 residues. Germline values: CDR1 DFQATT, CDR2 SNEGSKA (reference sequence). V shed 6 bases, J shed 4 bases, and the junction held 14 bases outside the gene matches. The part of the CDR3 DNA that was read is TGCAGTGCCCCTCACGGTAGCGGGAGGGCCCTTTACAATGAG. This encodes CSAPHGSGRALYNE. The CDR3 reads in full as CSAPHGSGRALYNEQFF.

There are a few counts of this clone. The CDR3 is cut off 3 residues early in the read; its end comes from the germline J gene. The chain recombines TRBV6-1 with TRBJ2-1; TRBD1 agrees at 8 bases. With 2 bases clipped from V and 4 bases from J, the junction kept 4 bases outside the gene matches. CDR3 length: 15 amino acids. The germline V gene encodes CDR1 MNHNS and CDR2 SASEGT. The chain's CDR3 is CASSEFRTGYNEQFF. The sequenced part of the CDR3 DNA is TGTGCCAGCAGTGAATTCCGGACAGGGTACAATGAG.

With respect to this clone: The read finishes 3 residues shy of the CDR3 end, and the germline J gene is used to complete it. The V gene is TRBV5-1, the J gene TRBJ2-3, with 9 nucleotides matching TRBD2. The V gene end was trimmed by 7 bases and the J gene end by 4 bases; junction bases not matched to a gene: 10. The germline V gene encodes CDR1 SGHRS and CDR2 YFSETQ. CDR3 length: 15 residues. The CDR3 spells CASYWAGGPADTQYF. Partial CDR3 DNA: TGCGCCAGCTACTGGGCGGGAGGGCCTGCAGATACG.

This clone came up many times. The read terminates 3 residues ahead of where the CDR3 ends, so the germline J gene completes it. The chain is built from TRBV29-1 and TRBJ2-6, with D uncertain. CDR3 length: 13 residues. Trimming stripped 3 bases from V and 4 bases from J, with 7 bases between. CDR1 SQVTM and CDR2 ANQGSEA come from the germline V gene. The CDR3 here is CSVDESGANVLTF. CDR3 DNA (partial): TGCAGCGTTGACGAGAGCGGGGCCAACGTC.

To note about this clone: Read sequence stops 3 residues before the CDR3 end, and the germline J gene provides the missing end. The chain has TRBV7-3 and TRBJ2-1; D remains unclear. Germline-derived CDR1 and CDR2 are SGHTA and FQGTGA. This CDR3 has 15 residues. Trimming left V 2 bases short and J 1 base short, with 9 bases between. The sequenced CDR3 bases are TGTGCCAGCAGCTTACTCCTCGGGTCCTACAATGAG. Amino acid sequence: CASSLLLGSYNE. In full, the CDR3 reads CASSLLLGSYNEQFF. The variable domain in full, with the rest retrieved from reference TRBV7-3 and TRBJ2-1, is GAGVSQTPSNKVTEKGKYVELRCDPISGHTALYWYRQSLGQGPEFLIYFQGTGAADDSGLPNDRFFAVRPEGSVSTLKIQRTERGDSAVYLCASSLLLGSYNEQFFGPGTRLTVL.

Remarks on this clone: The read halts 3 residues ahead of the CDR3 end, with the missing end drawn from the germline J gene. The V gene is TRBV2, the J gene TRBJ2-7; possibly TRBD1 for D (5 bases). This CDR3 is 11 amino acids long. CDR1 and CDR2 (germline): SNHLY, FYNNEI. V was shortened by 7 bases and J by 6 bases, with 10 bases between the two germline ends. Partial CDR3 DNA: TGTGCCAGCAATTCAGGGTTCGAG. Residues: CASNSGFE. The entire CDR3 is CASNSGFEQYF.

This clone has at least ten counts. CDR3 bases read: TGCGCCAGCAGCTTGGATGCGGGAGGAGGGTACGAG. Translated, it gives CASSLDAGGGYE. The whole CDR3 protein reads CASSLDAGGGYEQYF. The chain combines TRBV5-1 with TRBJ2-7, with 8 bases aligning to TRBD2. With the read ending 3 residues before the CDR3 end, the germline J gene is used to fill in that end. The germline V gene has CDR1 SGHRS and CDR2 YFSETQ. The CDR3 contains 15 residues. V lost 0 bases and J lost 4; bases outside the gene matches: 6.

On this clone itself: Sequencing ends 3 residues short of the CDR3 end; the germline J gene provides the rest. The genes are TRBV20-1 and TRBJ2-7, with D possibly being TRBD1 (6 bases). Germline CDR1 reads DFQATT; CDR2 reads SNEGSKA (reference sequence). V was pared by 3 bases and J by 6 bases, with 15 bases between. This CDR3 is built from 13 residues. Incomplete CDR3 DNA: TGCAGTGCTAGTCGACCCGGGACACTCGAG. Translating gives CSASRPGTLE. The full CDR3 is CSASRPGTLEQYF.

This clone was detected ten times or more. The sequenced fragment ends 3 residues before the CDR3 boundary, so the rest is inferred from the germline J gene. The V gene is TRBV7-8, the J gene TRBJ2-1; tentative D call: TRBD2 (5 bases). Trimming stripped 2 bases from V and 5 bases from J, with 10 bases between. Germline CDR1 and CDR2: SGHVS and FQNEAQ. The CDR3 sequence is 14 residues long. The covered CDR3 bases are TGTGCCAGCAGCTTAATCGTAGCGAACAATGAG. This sequence encodes CASSLIVANNE. The CDR3, in full, reads CASSLIVANNEQFF.

This clone has just a few counts. The read comes to an end 3 residues before the CDR3 does, leaving the germline J gene to fill in the end. The chain joins TRBV2 to TRBJ1-2, with 9 bases matching TRBD1. Unmatched junction bases numbered 4, after V lost 5 bases and J lost 3 bases. CDR1 is SNHLY, CDR2 FYNNEI, per germline. The CDR3 loop spans 14 amino acids. The CDR3 is CASSPGQGHYGYTF. Incomplete CDR3 DNA: TGTGCCAGCAGTCCGGGACAGGGACACTATGGC.

This clone showed up many times. The observed sequence ends 3 residues before the CDR3 terminus, with the missing tail filled in from the germline J gene. This chain uses TRBV15 with TRBJ1-1, with 7 bases aligning to TRBD1. This CDR3 spans 15 amino acids. The V gene end was trimmed by 3 bases and the J gene end by 1 base; junction bases not matched to a gene: 5. Germline CDR1 LNHNV, CDR2 YYDKDF (reference sequence). This CDR3 is CATSSWDSPNTEAFF. CDR3 DNA (partial): TGTGCCACCAGCAGCTGGGACAGCCCGAACACTGAA.

The table lists this clone with many counts. The CDR3 end falls 3 residues outside the read, so it is completed with the germline J gene. The chain combines TRBV18 with TRBJ2-7; perhaps TRBD1 as D (6 bases). Between the trimmed V and J ends, which lost 2 bases and 2 bases, there was a span of 16 bases. Germline lookup yields CDR1 KGHSH and CDR2 LQKENI. The CDR3 consists of 16 residues. Incomplete CDR3 DNA: TGTGCCAGCTCACCAGTCCCAGGGGACGCGCCCTACGAG. Its translation is CASSPVPGDAPYE. The CDR3 in its entirety is CASSPVPGDAPYEQYF.

This clone showed up many times. The sequenced CDR3 bases are TGCGCCAGCTCCATTTCAGGGGCCGGGAACACTGAA. Protein sequence: CASSISGAGNTE. The full CDR3 is CASSISGAGNTEAFF. This chain joins TRBV10-1 and TRBJ1-1; D possibly corresponds to TRBD1 (6 bases). The read ends 3 residues shy of where the CDR3 ends; the end is completed using the germline J gene. The germline CDR1 and CDR2 sequences are WNHNN and SYGVQD (reference sequence). The CDR3 extends over 15 amino acids. V dropped 8 bases and J dropped 1 base, with 17 bases sitting between them.

This clone was seen many times. Read coverage stops 3 residues before the CDR3 terminus; the germline J gene supplies the remainder. V gene TRBV19 combines with J gene TRBJ2-7; 8 bases are shared with TRBD2. Unmatched junction bases numbered 0, after V lost 0 bases and J lost 2 bases. The CDR3 loop spans 14 amino acids. Germline assignment: CDR1 LNHDA and CDR2 SQIVND (reference sequence). The CDR3: CASSIEAGAYEQYF. The covered CDR3 bases are TGTGCCAGTAGTATAGAAGCGGGGGCCTACGAG.

The table lists this clone with a few counts. The read terminates 3 residues ahead of where the CDR3 ends, so the germline J gene completes it. The V gene is TRBV20-1, the J gene TRBJ2-1, with D tentatively TRBD1 (6 bases). Germline CDR1 and CDR2: DFQATT and SNEGSKA (reference sequence). V was cut by 8 bases and J by 5 bases, with 13 bases left in between. This CDR3 has 12 amino acids. CDR3 DNA (partial): TGCAGTCCCTACGGACAGAACAATGAG. Its protein is CSPYGQNNE. The entire CDR3 reads CSPYGQNNEQFF.

This clone has at least ten counts. Read data end 3 residues before the CDR3 end; the end is taken from the germline J gene. This chain uses TRBV19 with TRBJ1-2, with 11 positions matching TRBD1. From germline, CDR1 is LNHDA and CDR2 SQIVND (reference sequence). CDR3 length equals 14 residues. CDR3 residues: CASRTGQGVKGYTF. Partial CDR3 DNA: TGTGCCAGTAGGACGGGACAGGGGGTAAAAGGC. Full variable domain (remainder filled in from reference TRBV19 and TRBJ1-2): DGGITQSPKYLFRKEGQNVTLSCEQNLNHDAMYWYRQDPGQGLRLIYYSQIVNDFQKGDIAEGYSVSREKKESFPLTVTSAQKNPTAFYLCASRTGQGVKGYTFGSGTRLTVV.

In this sample, this clone turned up many times. The read ends 3 residues before the CDR3 terminus; that terminus is restored from the germline J gene. The chain uses TRBV5-1 and TRBJ2-3, with 7 positions matching TRBD2. J gave up 1 base and V 3 bases, and 14 bases lay outside the gene matches. This CDR3 contains 18 residues. The germline gives CDR1 SGHRS, CDR2 YFSETQ. CDR3 bases read: TGCGCCAGCAGCTCCGCTATTTCGGGGGGAATGGGCACAGATACG. Translating it yields CASSSAISGGMGTDT. The entire CDR3 is CASSSAISGGMGTDTQYF. The full variable domain, its missing parts supplied by reference TRBV5-1 and TRBJ2-3, is KAGVTQTPRYLIKTRGQQVTLSCSPISGHRSVSWYQQTPGQGLQFLFEYFSETQRNKGNFPGRFSGRQFSNSRSEMNVSTLELGDSALYLCASSSAISGGMGTDTQYFGPGTRLTVL.